These 4 T cell receptor beta chains share one sample of origin, sequenced in a study of identical twins. TCRdb reanalysed the 5' RACE reads using MiXCR and keeps one entry per CDR3 protein. This table has about 810,000 distinct CDR3 sequences, 9% to 15% appearing once. Another study also made use of these data, one on yellow fever vaccine responses in identical twins.

Sequencing was carried out using PBMCs. The origin of the receptors is a woman between 18 and 30 years old in good health.

Ten or more counts support this clonotype. In DNA, the CDR3 is TGCAGCGTTGATCGGGGGCAGGAGCAGTTCTTC. Its protein is CSVDRGQEQFF. The chain joins TRBV29-1 to TRBJ2-1; either TRBD1 or TRBD2 may supply D (6 bases each). Germline V gene sequence: CDR1 SQVTM, CDR2 ANQGSEA. V lost 3 bases to trimming and J lost 10 bases, with 10 bases between them. The CDR3 runs 11 residues.

This chain connects TRBV7-6 to TRBJ2-2; a weak D match, TRBD2 (5 bases). Between the trimmed V and J ends, which lost 6 bases and 5 bases, there was a span of 19 bases. CDR1 is SGHVS, CDR2 FNYEAQ, per germline. There are 16 residues in the CDR3. The CDR3 loop is CASRQRSGVGTGELFF. CDR3 DNA: TGTGCCAGCAGACAACGATCCGGGGTTGGGACCGGGGAGCTGTTTTTT. The variable domain in full, completed from reference TRBV7-6 and TRBJ2-2, reads GAGVSQSPRYKVTKRGQDVALRCDPISGHVSLYWYRQALGQGPEFLTYFNYEAQQDKSGLPNDRFSAERPEGSISTLTIQRTEQRDSAMYRCASRQRSGVGTGELFFGEGSRLTVL.

This clonotype was recorded at least ten times. The chain links TRBV12-3 or TRBV12-4 to TRBJ1-2; maybe TRBD1 (5 bases). The CDR3 runs to 14 residues. Trimming cost V 5 bases and J 6 bases, with 16 bases left between them. This CDR3 is CASSPGWGSHGYTF. Written as DNA, the CDR3 is TGTGCCAGCAGTCCAGGGTGGGGTTCACATGGCTACACCTTC.

There are a few counts of this clonotype. CDR3 DNA: TGTGCCAGCAGCTCCTGGACAGGGCCCGCCAATGAGCAGTTCTTC. As protein: CASSSWTGPANEQFF. V gene TRBV7-9 combines with J gene TRBJ2-1; 8 nucleotides agree with TRBD1. The J segment lost 6 bases and the V segment lost 4 bases, leaving 8 bases of the junction unmatched. This CDR3 spans 15 amino acids. CDR1 is SEHNR and CDR2 is FQNEAQ in the germline V gene (reference sequence).